This T cell receptor (beta chain) was retrieved from a study of T-cell reconstitution after alpha-beta-depleted transplantation in children (dated by TCRdb to 2015 to 2016). Background on the whole study: Using TCR repertoire profiling, the study followed T-cell immune reconstitution in a quantitative way in children after TCRalphabeta/CD19-depleted allogeneic hematopoietic cell transplantation.

Library preparation used PCR. Instrument on record: Illumina HiSeq 2500. Molecular barcoding was employed in the preparation of TCR libraries, with unique molecular identifiers being used to normalize TCRbeta repertoire quantification. TCRdb itself trimmed the public reads at Q25 with fastp, ran MiXCR and retained productive beta chains. Identical CDR3 protein sequences are pooled into one entry, listed with their most common genes and DNA. For this sample the table gives about 420,000 distinct CDR3 sequences, of which approximately 10% were detected only once. The ten largest clones capture 5% to 6.5% of the sample. As concerns this clonotype: Its antigen is still unknown. No base qualities exist here, and no much larger clone lies one base off it.

The germline V gene gives CDR1 as MNHEY and CDR2 as SVGAGI. The germline V end is reduced by 4 bases and the J end by 2 bases; junction bases left unmatched: 10. Its CDR3 holds 16 amino acids, cysteine through phenylalanine. Only the CDR3 region is kept as DNA, spanning 48 bases read in frame from base 1. Sequencing was performed on PBMCs from the stem cell graft donor, taken from the stem cell graft. The rearranged chain carries TRBV6-5 and TRBJ1-2; TRBD1 matches 7 bases in the middle. This receptor was obtained from a human donor who donated a stem cell graft to a child with acute myeloid leukemia. This receptor carries the CDR3 CASSSTTGRANYGYTF. Read as DNA, the sequence is TGTGCCAGCAGTTCTACGACAGGGAGAGCGAACTATGGCTACACCTTC.